These T cell receptor beta chains were read from a single sample in a study of blood T cell repertoires in COVID-19. Profiled with immunoSEQ multiplex PCR; TCRdb holds only in-frame clones, not every one. The sample holds tens of thousands of clones, nearly 80% seen once. The sequenced sample consisted of peripheral blood. The receptor source for this set is an older man with acute or convalescent COVID-19. Both conserved end residues are part of each CDR3. D genes are given only for firm matches. Clone size is not always given. Where it is, it says once, few, many or a class for expanded clones.

>TRBJ2-7|-|TRBD2|TRBV6-5
CASRPSGPYEQYF
TGTGCCAGCAGACCTAGCGGGCCCTACGAGCAGTACTTC
>TRBJ2-7|many|-|TRBV5-5
CASRGGLAEQYF
TGTGCCAGCAGAGGAGGGTTGGCCGAGCAGTACTTC
>TRBJ2-6|-|TRBD1|TRBV6-2/TRBV6-3
CASSYPAQGQAYSGANVLTF
TGTGCCAGCAGTTACCCGGCGCAGGGACAGGCCTACTCTGGGGCCAACGTCCTGACTTTC
>TRBJ2-7|-|-|TRBV2
CASKLERMSYEQYF
TGTGCCAGCAAGCTCGAGCGAATGAGCTACGAGCAGTACTTC
>TRBJ2-7|-|-|TRBV11-2
CASSLVPGHSYEQYF
TGTGCCAGCAGCTTAGTTCCGGGACACTCCTACGAGCAGTACTTC
>TRBJ2-7|-|-|TRBV11-1
CASSHRRLGNEQYF
TGTGCCAGCAGCCACCGGCGACTAGGTAACGAGCAGTACTTC
>TRBJ2-3|-|TRBD2|TRBV4-3
CASSRAAGGRNTQYF
TGCGCCAGCAGCCGAGCAGCGGGGGGCCGGAATACGCAGTATTTT
>TRBJ2-2|-|-|TRBV30
CAWKGFTNTGELFF
TGTGCCTGGAAGGGGTTTACGAACACCGGGGAGCTGTTTTTT
>TRBJ2-3|-|-|TRBV10-2
CASSPRTASTDTQYF
TGCGCCAGCAGCCCTCGGACAGCCAGCACAGATACGCAGTATTTT
>TRBJ1-2|-|-|TRBV19
CASSIAVGYGYTF
TGTGCCAGTAGTATCGCAGTTGGCTATGGCTACACCTTC
>TRBJ2-3|-|TRBD2|TRBV5-6
CASSELGTSGGLDTQYF
TGTGCCAGCAGCGAACTCGGGACTAGCGGGGGGCTAGATACGCAGTATTTT
>TRBJ2-7|-|TRBD2|TRBV6-5
CASSSGLAGGPKEQYF
TGTGCCAGCAGTTCCGGACTAGCGGGGGGGCCTAAAGAGCAGTACTTC
>TRBJ2-3|-|TRBD1|TRBV28
CASSSPGTGTNTDTQYF
TGTGCCAGCAGTTCGCCGGGGACAGGGACTAACACAGATACGCAGTATTTT
>TRBJ2-1|-|TRBD1|TRBV6-6
CASSYDRARANEQFF
TGTGCCAGCAGTTACGACAGGGCCCGTGCCAATGAGCAGTTCTTC
>TRBJ2-5|-|-|TRBV11-3
CASSPGDRNQETQYF
TGTGCCAGCAGCCCGGGGGACCGGAACCAAGAGACCCAGTACTTC
>TRBJ1-4|few|-|TRBV5-1
CASSLGGAATNEKLFF
TGCGCCAGCAGCTTGGGTGGGGCAGCTACTAATGAAAAACTGTTTTTT
>TRBJ1-1|few|-|TRBV6-5
CASSPREANTEAFF
TGTGCCAGCAGTCCCAGGGAGGCGAACACTGAAGCTTTCTTT
>TRBJ1-6|-|-|TRBV19
CASSGGVVSSPLHF
TGTGCCAGTAGTGGCGGGGTTGTGAGTTCACCCCTCCACTTT
>TRBJ1-4|-|-|TRBV6-6
CASSYSGYGEKLFF
TGTGCCAGCAGTTACTCTGGGTACGGGGAAAAACTGTTTTTT
>TRBJ1-1|-|-|TRBV7-2
CASSLDRYTEAFF
TGTGCCAGCAGCTTAGACAGATACACTGAAGCTTTCTTT
>TRBJ2-7|-|-|TRBV7-8
CASSHGEVEQYF
TGTGCCAGCAGCCACGGGGAGGTCGAGCAGTACTTC
>TRBJ1-1|-|TRBD1|TRBV11-2
CASSYQTGGLAEAFF
TGTGCCAGCAGCTATCAGACAGGGGGATTAGCTGAAGCTTTCTTT
>TRBJ2-7|-|-|TRBV5-8
CASSSVLGGPYEQYF
TGTGCCAGCAGCTCCGTCCTGGGGGGTCCCTACGAGCAGTACTTC
>TRBJ2-2|-|TRBD2|TRBV27
CASRLSGANTGELFF
TGTGCCAGCAGACTTAGCGGGGCGAACACCGGGGAGCTGTTTTTT
>TRBJ2-7|-|-|TRBV10-1
CASSDGSSTRYEQYF
TGCGCCAGCAGTGACGGGTCCTCAACTAGGTACGAGCAGTACTTC
>TRBJ1-1|-|-|TRBV5-1
CASSLLDSRTEAFF
TGCGCCAGCAGCCTCTTAGACAGTCGCACTGAAGCTTTCTTT
>TRBJ1-1|-|TRBD1|TRBV9
CASSVALTGGNTEAFF
TGTGCCAGCAGCGTAGCTCTCACAGGGGGGAACACTGAAGCTTTCTTT
>TRBJ1-2|-|TRBD1|TRBV10-3
CAISLDRVYGYTF
TGTGCCATCAGCTTAGACAGGGTCTATGGCTACACCTTC
>TRBJ1-3|-|-|TRBV29-1
CSVGQSSGNTIYF
TGCAGCGTTGGACAGAGCTCTGGAAACACCATATATTTT
>TRBJ2-2|-|-|TRBV5-3
CARTRVAGELFF
TGTGCCAGAACGAGGGTTGCCGGGGAGCTGTTTTTT
>TRBJ1-6|once|-|TRBV30
CAWSVLLSSYNSPLHF
TGTGCCTGGAGTGTACTCCTGAGCTCCTATAATTCACCCCTCCACTTT
>TRBJ1-5|-|-|TRBV7-6
CASSWGEKDQPQHF
TGTGCCAGCAGCTGGGGCGAAAAGGATCAGCCCCAGCATTTT
>TRBJ1-1|few|-|TRBV2
CASSAQFSNTEAFF
TGTGCCAGCAGTGCTCAGTTTTCGAACACTGAAGCTTTCTTT
>TRBJ2-5|-|TRBD2|TRBV24-1
CATSDTRGGPERETQYF
TGTGCCACCAGTGATACGCGGGGGGGACCCGAAAGAGAGACCCAGTACTTC
>TRBJ1-5|-|-|TRBV7-2
CASSLDTSLDQPQHF
TGTGCCAGCAGCCTGGACACCTCCTTGGATCAGCCCCAGCATTTT
>TRBJ2-1|-|TRBD2|TRBV28
CASSLSGLAGGSSYNEQFF
TGTGCCAGCAGTTTAAGTGGACTAGCGGGGGGGAGCTCCTACAATGAGCAGTTCTTC
>TRBJ2-7|-|-|TRBV7-9
CASSSGNGGTEQYF
TGTGCCAGCAGCTCAGGTAACGGGGGTACGGAGCAGTACTTC
>TRBJ2-1|-|TRBD2|TRBV4-2
CASSQEPSGGVGNEQFF
TGTGCCAGCAGCCAAGAGCCTAGCGGGGGAGTTGGCAATGAGCAGTTCTTC
>TRBJ2-1|-|-|TRBV15
CATSIQRGTYNEQFF
TGTGCCACCAGCATCCAAAGGGGTACCTACAATGAGCAGTTCTTC
>TRBJ1-1|-|-|TRBV19
CASSGEFSEAFF
TGTGCCAGTAGCGGGGAATTCTCTGAAGCTTTCTTT
>TRBJ2-5|once|-|TRBV6-5
CASRGRGGEETQYF
TGTGCCAGCAGGGGGAGGGGGGGCGAAGAGACCCAGTACTTC
>TRBJ2-5|-|-|TRBV5-1
CASSPEGLGRGTQYF
TGCGCCAGCAGCCCGGAGGGCTTAGGGAGAGGGACCCAGTACTTC
>TRBJ1-1|-|-|TRBV7-9
CASSLTGDTEAFF
TGTGCCAGCAGCTTGACGGGGGACACTGAAGCTTTCTTT
>TRBJ2-5|-|-|TRBV5-4
CASSPRPREETQYF
TGTGCCAGCAGCCCACGTCCAAGGGAGGAGACCCAGTACTTC
>TRBJ1-6|-|-|TRBV27
CASSLSGASSPLHF
TGTGCCAGCAGTTTATCTGGGGCCTCCTCACCCCTCCACTTT
>TRBJ1-2|-|TRBD1|TRBV19
CASSADRGSYGYTF
TGTGCCAGTAGTGCCGACAGGGGGTCCTATGGCTACACCTTC
>TRBJ2-1|-|TRBD2|TRBV19
CASSGSGGTNEQFF
TGTGCCAGTAGTGGTAGCGGGGGGACCAATGAGCAGTTCTTC
>TRBJ2-7|-|TRBD2|TRBV7-9
CASSLAASGGRYEQYF
TGTGCCAGCAGCTTAGCAGCTAGCGGGGGGAGGTACGAGCAGTACTTC
>TRBJ2-3|-|-|TRBV12-3/TRBV12-4
CASSSRDTQYF
TGTGCCAGCAGTTCCCGAGATACGCAGTATTTT
>TRBJ2-5|-|-|TRBV6-5
CASSYSIPGEGRTQYF
TGTGCCAGCAGTTACTCGATACCAGGAGAGGGAAGGACCCAGTACTTC
>TRBJ2-7|medium-sized|-|TRBV7-8
CASTLTRGSYEQYF
TGTGCCAGCACCCTTACACGCGGGTCCTACGAGCAGTACTTC
>TRBJ2-4|-|-|TRBV2
CASRQAANIQYF
TGTGCCAGCCGACAGGCGGCAAACATTCAGTACTTC
>TRBJ2-1|-|TRBD2|TRBV4-2
CASSQDRAGGYNEQFF
TGTGCCAGCAGCCAAGACCGAGCGGGGGGGTACAATGAGCAGTTCTTC
>TRBJ2-3|-|TRBD2|TRBV24-1
CATSPGGASDTQYF
TGTGCCACCAGTCCGGGGGGGGCTTCAGATACGCAGTATTTT
>TRBJ1-1|-|-|TRBV6-5
CASSYVLRPVNTEAFF
TGTGCCAGCAGTTACGTTTTGAGGCCAGTGAACACTGAAGCTTTCTTT
>TRBJ2-6|-|TRBD1|TRBV5-1
CASSPGTGRLQANVLTF
TGCGCCAGCAGCCCCGGGACAGGTAGACTGCAGGCCAACGTCCTGACTTTC
>TRBJ1-1|-|-|TRBV20-1
CSAWGGTEAFF
TGCAGTGCTTGGGGGGGCACTGAAGCTTTCTTT
>TRBJ1-2|-|-|TRBV7-2
CASSLFSQDLMKGYTF
TGTGCCAGCAGCTTATTTTCACAGGACCTGATGAAGGGCTACACCTTC